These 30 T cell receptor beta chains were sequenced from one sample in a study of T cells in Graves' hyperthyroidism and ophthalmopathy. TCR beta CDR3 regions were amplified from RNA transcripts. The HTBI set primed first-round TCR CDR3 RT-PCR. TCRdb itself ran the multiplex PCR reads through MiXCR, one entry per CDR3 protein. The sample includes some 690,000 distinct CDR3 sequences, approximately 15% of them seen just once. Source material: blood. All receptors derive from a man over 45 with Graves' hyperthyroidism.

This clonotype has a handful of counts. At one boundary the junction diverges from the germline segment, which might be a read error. The CDR3 coding sequence is TGTGCCAGCCGCCACGGCGGGACCTCCTACGAGCAGTACTTC. Protein product: CASRHGGTSYEQYF. The chain is built from TRBV3-1 and TRBJ2-7, with D possibly TRBD2 on 6 matching bases. Per germline, CDR1 LGHDT and CDR2 YNNKEL (reference sequence). CDR3 size: 14 residues.

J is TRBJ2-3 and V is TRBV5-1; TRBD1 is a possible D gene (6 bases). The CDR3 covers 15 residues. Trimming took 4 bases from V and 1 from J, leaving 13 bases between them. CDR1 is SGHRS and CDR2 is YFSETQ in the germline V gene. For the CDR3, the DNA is TGCGCCAGCAGCAAGGGACAAACTGGCACAGATACGCAGTATTTT. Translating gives CASSKGQTGTDTQYF.

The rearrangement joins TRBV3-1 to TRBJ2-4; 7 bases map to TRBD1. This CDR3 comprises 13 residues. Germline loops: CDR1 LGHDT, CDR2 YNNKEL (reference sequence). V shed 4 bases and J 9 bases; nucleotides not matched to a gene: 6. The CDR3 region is CASSPRQGTIQYF. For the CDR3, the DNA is TGTGCCAGCAGCCCGAGACAGGGTACCATTCAGTACTTC.

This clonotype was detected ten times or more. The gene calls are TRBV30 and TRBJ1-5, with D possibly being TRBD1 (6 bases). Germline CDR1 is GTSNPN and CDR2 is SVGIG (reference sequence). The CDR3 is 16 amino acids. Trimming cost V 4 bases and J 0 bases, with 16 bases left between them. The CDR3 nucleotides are TGTGCCTGGACAACACGGACAGACAATAGCAATCAGCCCCAGCATTTT. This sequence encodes CAWTTRTDNSNQPQHF.

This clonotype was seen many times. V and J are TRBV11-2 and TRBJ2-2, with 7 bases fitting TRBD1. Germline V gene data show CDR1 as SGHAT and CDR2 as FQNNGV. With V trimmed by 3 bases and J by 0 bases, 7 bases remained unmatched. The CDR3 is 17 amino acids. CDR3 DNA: TGTGCCAGCAGCTTTCCAAACGGGACAGCGAACACCGGGGAGCTGTTTTTT. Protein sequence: CASSFPNGTANTGELFF.

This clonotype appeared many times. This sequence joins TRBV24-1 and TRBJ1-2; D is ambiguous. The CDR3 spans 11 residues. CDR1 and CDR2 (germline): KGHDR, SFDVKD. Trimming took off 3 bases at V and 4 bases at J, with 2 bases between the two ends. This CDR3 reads CATSDPYGYTF. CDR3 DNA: TGTGCCACCAGTGATCCCTATGGCTACACCTTC.

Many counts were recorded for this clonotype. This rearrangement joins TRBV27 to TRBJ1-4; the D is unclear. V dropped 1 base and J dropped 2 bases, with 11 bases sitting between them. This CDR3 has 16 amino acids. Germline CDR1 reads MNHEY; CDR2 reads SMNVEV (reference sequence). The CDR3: CASSLFSSSTNEKLFF. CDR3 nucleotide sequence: TGTGCCAGCAGTTTATTTAGCTCGAGCACTAATGAAAAACTGTTTTTT. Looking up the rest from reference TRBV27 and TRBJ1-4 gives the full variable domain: EAQVTQNPRYLITVTGKKLTVTCSQNMNHEYMSWYRQDPGLGLRQIYYSMNVEVTDKGDVPEGYKVSRKEKRNFPLILESPSPNQTSLYFCASSLFSSSTNEKLFFGSGTQLSVL.

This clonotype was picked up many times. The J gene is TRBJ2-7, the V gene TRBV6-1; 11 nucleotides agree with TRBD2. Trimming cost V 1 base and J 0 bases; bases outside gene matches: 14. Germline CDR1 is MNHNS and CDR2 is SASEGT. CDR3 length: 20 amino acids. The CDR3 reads CASSEDFRLAGIWISYEQYF. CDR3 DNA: TGTGCCAGCAGTGAAGATTTTAGACTAGCGGGAATATGGATCTCCTACGAGCAGTACTTC.

The DNA of the CDR3 is TGTGCCAGCAGTTACTCAAAGGGGATATCTTATAGCAATCAGCCCCAGCATTTT. Translated: CASSYSKGISYSNQPQHF. The chain couples TRBV6-2 or TRBV6-3 to TRBJ1-5; tentative D call: TRBD1 (5 bases). This CDR3 region has 18 residues. Germline values: CDR1 MNHEY, CDR2 SVGEGT. The germline V and J ends were trimmed by 0 bases and 0 bases, with 15 bases remaining between them.

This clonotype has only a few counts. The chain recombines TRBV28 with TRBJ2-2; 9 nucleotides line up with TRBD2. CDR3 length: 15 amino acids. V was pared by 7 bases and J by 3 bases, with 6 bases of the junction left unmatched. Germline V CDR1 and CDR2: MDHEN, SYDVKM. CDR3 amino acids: CASMLAGAHTGELFF. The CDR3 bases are TGTGCCAGCATGTTAGCGGGAGCCCACACCGGGGAGCTGTTTTTT.

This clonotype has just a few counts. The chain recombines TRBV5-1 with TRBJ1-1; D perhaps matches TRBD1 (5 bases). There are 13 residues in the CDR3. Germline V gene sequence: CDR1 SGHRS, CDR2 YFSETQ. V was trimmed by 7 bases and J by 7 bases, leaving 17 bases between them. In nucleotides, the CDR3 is TGCGCCAGCGGGGTGGTAGGGGCGGATGAAGCTTTCTTT. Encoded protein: CASGVVGADEAFF.

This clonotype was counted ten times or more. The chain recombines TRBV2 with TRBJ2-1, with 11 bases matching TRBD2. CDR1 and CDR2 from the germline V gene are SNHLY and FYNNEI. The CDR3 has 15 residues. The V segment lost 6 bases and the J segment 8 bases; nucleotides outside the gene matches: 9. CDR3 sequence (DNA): TGTGCCAGCAGGGTCGCTAGCGGGAGGTTCTATGAGCAGTTCTTC. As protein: CASRVASGRFYEQFF. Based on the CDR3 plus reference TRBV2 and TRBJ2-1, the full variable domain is EPEVTQTPSHQVTQMGQEVILRCVPISNHLYFYWYRQILGQKVEFLVSFYNNEISEKSEIFDDQFSVERPDGSNFTLKIRSTKLEDSAMYFCASRVASGRFYEQFFGPGTRLTVL.

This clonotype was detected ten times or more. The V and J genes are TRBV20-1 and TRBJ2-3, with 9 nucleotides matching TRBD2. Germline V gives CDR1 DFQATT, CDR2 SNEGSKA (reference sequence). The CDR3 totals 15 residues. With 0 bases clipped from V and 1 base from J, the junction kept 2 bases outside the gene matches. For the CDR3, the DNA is TGCAGTGCTAGAGACCTAGCGGGGCGCACAGATACGCAGTATTTT. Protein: CSARDLAGRTDTQYF.

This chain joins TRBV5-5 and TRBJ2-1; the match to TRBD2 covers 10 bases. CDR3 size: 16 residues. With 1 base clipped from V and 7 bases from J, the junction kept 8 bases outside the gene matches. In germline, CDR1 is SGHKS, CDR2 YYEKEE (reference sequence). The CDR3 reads CASSLHEAGGLNEQFF. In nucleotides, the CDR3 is TGTGCCAGCAGCTTGCATGAAGCGGGAGGGCTTAATGAGCAGTTCTTC.

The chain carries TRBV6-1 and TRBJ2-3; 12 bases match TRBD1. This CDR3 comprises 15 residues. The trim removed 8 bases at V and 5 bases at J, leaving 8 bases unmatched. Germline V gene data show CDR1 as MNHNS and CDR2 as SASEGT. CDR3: CASSLGQGARDTQYF. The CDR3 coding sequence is TGTGCCAGCTCACTGGGACAGGGGGCACGAGATACGCAGTATTTT.

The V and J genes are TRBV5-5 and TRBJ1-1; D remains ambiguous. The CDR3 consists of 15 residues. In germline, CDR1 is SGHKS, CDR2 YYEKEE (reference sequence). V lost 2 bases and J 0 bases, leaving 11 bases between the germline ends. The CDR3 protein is CASSFYSQMNTEAFF. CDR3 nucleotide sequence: TGTGCCAGCAGCTTCTACAGCCAAATGAACACTGAAGCTTTCTTT.

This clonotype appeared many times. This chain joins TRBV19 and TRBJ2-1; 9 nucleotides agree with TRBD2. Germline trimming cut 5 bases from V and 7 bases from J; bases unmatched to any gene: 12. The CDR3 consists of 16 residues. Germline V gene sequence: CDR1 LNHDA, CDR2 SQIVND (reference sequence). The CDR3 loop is CASSWLAGMPRNEQFF. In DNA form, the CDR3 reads TGTGCCAGTAGTTGGCTAGCGGGGATGCCTCGGAATGAGCAGTTCTTC.

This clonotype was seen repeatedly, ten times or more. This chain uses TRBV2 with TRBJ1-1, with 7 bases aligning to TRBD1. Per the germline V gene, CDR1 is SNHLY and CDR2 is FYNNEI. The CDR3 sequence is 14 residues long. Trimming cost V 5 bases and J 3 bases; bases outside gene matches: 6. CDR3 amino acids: CASSSQGGDTEAFF. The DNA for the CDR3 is TGTGCCAGCAGTTCGCAGGGGGGGGACACTGAAGCTTTCTTT.

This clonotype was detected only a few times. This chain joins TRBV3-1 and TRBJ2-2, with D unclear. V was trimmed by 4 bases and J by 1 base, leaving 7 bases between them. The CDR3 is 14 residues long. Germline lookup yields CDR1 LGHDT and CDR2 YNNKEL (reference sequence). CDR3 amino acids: CASSRPVNTGELFF. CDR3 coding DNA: TGTGCCAGCAGCCGTCCGGTGAACACCGGGGAGCTGTTTTTT.

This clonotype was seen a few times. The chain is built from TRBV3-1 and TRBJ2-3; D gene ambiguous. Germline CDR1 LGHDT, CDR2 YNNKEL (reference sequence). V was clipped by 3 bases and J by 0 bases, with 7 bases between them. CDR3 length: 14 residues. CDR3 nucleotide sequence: TGTGCCAGCAGCCAGAGGCTAAGCACAGATACGCAGTATTTT. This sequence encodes CASSQRLSTDTQYF.

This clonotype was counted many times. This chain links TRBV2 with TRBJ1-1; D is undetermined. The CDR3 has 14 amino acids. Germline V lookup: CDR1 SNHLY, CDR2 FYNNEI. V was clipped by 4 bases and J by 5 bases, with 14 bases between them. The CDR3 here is CASSVNHHDTEAFF. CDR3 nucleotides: TGTGCCAGCAGTGTTAACCACCACGATACTGAAGCTTTCTTT. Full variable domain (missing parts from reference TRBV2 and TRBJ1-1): EPEVTQTPSHQVTQMGQEVILRCVPISNHLYFYWYRQILGQKVEFLVSFYNNEISEKSEIFDDQFSVERPDGSNFTLKIRSTKLEDSAMYFCASSVNHHDTEAFFGQGTRLTVV.

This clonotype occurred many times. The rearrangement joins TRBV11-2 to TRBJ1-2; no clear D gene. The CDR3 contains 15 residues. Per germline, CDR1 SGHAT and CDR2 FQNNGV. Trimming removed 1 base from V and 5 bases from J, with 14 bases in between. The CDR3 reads CASSLGLREGYGYTF. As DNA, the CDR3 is TGTGCCAGCAGCTTAGGACTGAGAGAGGGTTATGGCTACACCTTC. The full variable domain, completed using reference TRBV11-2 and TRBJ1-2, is EAGVAQSPRYKIIEKRQSVAFWCNPISGHATLYWYQQILGQGPKLLIQFQNNGVVDDSQLPKDRFSAERLKGVDSTLKIQPAKLEDSAVYLCASSLGLREGYGYTFGSGTRLTVV.

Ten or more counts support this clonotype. In DNA form, the CDR3 reads TGTGCCAGCAGACAGACCGGGTTCGCGAACACCGGGGAGCTGTTTTTT. Translation: CASRQTGFANTGELFF. This rearrangement joins TRBV25-1 to TRBJ2-2, with D unclear. CDR3 length: 16 residues. V dropped 6 bases and J dropped 0 bases, with 14 bases sitting between them. Germline V gives CDR1 MGHDK, CDR2 SYGVNS.

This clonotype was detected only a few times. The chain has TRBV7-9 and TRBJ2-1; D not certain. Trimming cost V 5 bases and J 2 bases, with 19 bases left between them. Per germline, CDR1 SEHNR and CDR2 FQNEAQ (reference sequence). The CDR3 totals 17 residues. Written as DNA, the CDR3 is TGTGCCAGCAGCCTCCTCCGGCTGGGCGCCACCTACAATGAGCAGTTCTTC. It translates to CASSLLRLGATYNEQFF.

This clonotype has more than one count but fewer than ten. CDR3 sequence reads: CASSNPGLDTQYF. CDR3 DNA: TGTGCCAGTAGTAACCCGGGACTTGATACGCAGTATTTT. The rearrangement uses TRBV19 and TRBJ2-3, with D possibly matching TRBD2 (6 bases). Trimming shortened V by 4 bases and J by 6 bases, and 11 bases separated the two germline ends. This CDR3 has 13 residues. CDR1 LNHDA and CDR2 SQIVND come from the germline V gene (reference sequence).

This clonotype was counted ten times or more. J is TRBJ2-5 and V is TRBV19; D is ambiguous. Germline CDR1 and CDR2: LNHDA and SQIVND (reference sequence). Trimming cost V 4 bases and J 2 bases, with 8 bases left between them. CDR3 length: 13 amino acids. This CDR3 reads CASSRRIQETQYF. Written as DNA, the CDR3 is TGTGCCAGTAGTAGGAGAATACAAGAGACCCAGTACTTC.

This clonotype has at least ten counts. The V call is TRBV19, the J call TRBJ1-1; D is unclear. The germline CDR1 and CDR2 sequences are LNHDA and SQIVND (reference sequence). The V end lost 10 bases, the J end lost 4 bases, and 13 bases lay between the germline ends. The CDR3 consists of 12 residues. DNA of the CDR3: TGTGCCACCAAGAATATGGGCACTGAAGCTTTCTTT. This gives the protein CATKNMGTEAFF.

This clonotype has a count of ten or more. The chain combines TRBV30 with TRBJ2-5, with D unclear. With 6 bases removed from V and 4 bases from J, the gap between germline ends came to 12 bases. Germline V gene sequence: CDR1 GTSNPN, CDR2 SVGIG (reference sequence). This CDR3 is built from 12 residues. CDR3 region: CACKAGRETQYF. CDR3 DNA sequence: TGTGCCTGTAAAGCAGGTCGAGAGACCCAGTACTTC.

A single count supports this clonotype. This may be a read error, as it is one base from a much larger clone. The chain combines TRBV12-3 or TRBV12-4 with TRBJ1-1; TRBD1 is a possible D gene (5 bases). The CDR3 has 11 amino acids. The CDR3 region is CASSFRVEALF. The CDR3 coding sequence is TGTGCCAGCAGTTTCAGGGTCGAGGCTTTATTT.

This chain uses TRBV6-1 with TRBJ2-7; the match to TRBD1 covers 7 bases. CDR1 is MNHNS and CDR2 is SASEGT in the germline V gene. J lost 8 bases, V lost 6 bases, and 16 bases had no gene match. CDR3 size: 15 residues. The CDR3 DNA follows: TGTGCCAGCAGCCCGGGACAGCGTACGCCCGTCCAGCAGTACTTC. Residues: CASSPGQRTPVQQYF.